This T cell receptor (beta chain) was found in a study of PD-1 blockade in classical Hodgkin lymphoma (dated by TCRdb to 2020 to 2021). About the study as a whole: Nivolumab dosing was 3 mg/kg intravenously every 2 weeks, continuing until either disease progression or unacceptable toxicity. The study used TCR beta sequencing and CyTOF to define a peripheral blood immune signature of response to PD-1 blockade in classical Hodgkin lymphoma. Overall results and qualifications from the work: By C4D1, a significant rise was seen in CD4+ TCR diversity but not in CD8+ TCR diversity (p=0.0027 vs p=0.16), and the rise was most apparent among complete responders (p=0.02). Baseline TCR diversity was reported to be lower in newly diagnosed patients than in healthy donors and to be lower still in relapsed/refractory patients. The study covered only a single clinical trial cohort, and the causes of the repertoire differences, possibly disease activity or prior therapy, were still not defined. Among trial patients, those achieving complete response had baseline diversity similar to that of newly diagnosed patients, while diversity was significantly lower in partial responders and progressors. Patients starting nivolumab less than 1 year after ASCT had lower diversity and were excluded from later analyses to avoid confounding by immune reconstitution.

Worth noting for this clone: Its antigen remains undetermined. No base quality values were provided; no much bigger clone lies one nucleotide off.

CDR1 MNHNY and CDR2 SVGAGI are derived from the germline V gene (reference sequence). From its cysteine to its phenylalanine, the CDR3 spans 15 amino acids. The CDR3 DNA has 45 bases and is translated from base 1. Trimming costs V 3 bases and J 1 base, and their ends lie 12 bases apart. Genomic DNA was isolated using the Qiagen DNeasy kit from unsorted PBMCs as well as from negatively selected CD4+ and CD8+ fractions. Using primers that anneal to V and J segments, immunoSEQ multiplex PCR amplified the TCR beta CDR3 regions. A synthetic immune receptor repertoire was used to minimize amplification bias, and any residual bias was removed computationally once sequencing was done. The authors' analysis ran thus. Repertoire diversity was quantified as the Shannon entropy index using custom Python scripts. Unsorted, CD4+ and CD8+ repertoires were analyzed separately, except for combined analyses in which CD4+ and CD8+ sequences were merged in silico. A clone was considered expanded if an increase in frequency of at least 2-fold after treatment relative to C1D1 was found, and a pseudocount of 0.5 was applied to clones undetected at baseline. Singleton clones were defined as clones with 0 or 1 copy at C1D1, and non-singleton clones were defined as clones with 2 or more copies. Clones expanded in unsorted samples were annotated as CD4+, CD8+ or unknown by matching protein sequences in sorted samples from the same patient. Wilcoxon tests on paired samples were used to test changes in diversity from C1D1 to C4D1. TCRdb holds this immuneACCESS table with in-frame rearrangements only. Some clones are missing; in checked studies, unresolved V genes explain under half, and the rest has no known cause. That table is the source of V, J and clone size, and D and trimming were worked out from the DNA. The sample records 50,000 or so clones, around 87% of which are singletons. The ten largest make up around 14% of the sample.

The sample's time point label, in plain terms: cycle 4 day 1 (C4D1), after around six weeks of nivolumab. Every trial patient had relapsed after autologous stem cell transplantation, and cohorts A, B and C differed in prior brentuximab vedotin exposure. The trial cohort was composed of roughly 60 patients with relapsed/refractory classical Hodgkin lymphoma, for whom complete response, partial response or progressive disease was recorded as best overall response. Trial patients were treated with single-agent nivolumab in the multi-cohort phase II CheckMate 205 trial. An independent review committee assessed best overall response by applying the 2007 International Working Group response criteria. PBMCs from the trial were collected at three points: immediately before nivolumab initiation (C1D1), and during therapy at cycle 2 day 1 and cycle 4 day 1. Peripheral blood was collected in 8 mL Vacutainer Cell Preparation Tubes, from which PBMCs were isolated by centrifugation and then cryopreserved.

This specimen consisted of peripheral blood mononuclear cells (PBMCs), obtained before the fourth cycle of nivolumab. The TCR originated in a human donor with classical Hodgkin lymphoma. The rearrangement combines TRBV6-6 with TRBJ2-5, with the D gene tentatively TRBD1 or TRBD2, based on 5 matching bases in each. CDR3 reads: CASSYGETAQETQYF. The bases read TGTGCCAGCAGTTATGGGGAGACAGCCCAAGAGACCCAGTACTTC.